What follows is one TCR beta chain and its context. Its antigen is unknown. Nothing much larger sits one base from this clone, and base qualities are not available. The library was made by RACE. Sequencing was carried out with a NextSeq 500. During library preparation, unique molecular identifiers were attached to individual cDNA molecules so that TCRs could be counted quantitatively and reproducibly. Each blood RNA sample was used to sequence both TCR alpha and TCR beta chains. Per the source publication's procedure: The median number of TCRs per sample was over 95,000, ranging from about 23,224 to 690,600. V, J and CDR3 annotation of the TCR reads was carried out using the Decombinator software suite. For PS versus PT1 abundance plots, all samples were subsampled to the same number of TCRs (28,000). TCRs were defined as expanded if absent before sensitization and observed at least eight times at the 2-week time point. TCRdb reprocessing: public reads trimmed at Q25 with fastp, clones called with MiXCR, in-frame beta chains kept. Records with the same CDR3 protein are collapsed into one entry carrying the most frequent genes and DNA. TCRdb's processing, not the authors', yielded these V and J calls. The sample table lists about 120,000 distinct CDR3 sequences, roughly 13% of them with a count of one. Less than 0.95% of the sample rests with the top ten.

This specimen's time point label, interpreted: patch test 1, 2 weeks after DPC sensitization. The label giving this sample's treatment or condition can be read as: therapeutic diphenylcyclopropenone sensitization with weekly scalp DPC. Blood at each patch-test visit was drawn before the patch test was applied. Patients were eligible if aged 18 to 70, diagnosed with alopecia and judged suitable for DPC therapy, and pregnant patients were excluded. Total RNA was extracted from unfractionated whole blood that had been collected in Tempus Blood RNA tubes. The data derive from a study of human T cells and chemical hapten exposure (dated by TCRdb to about 2021). Background on the whole study: For sensitization, 2% DPC in acetone was applied to a 2 cm by 2 cm area of upper inner arm skin. Weekly therapeutic DPC doses were additionally applied to the scalp of patients throughout the roughly 25-week study period. Patch tests used Finn chambers with 0.01% DPC on the upper back, scored after 6 days by International Contact Dermatitis Research Group standards. The patient cohort, mostly female, included alopecia areata with under or over 50% scalp involvement, alopecia totalis and alopecia universalis. Libraries were pooled for sequencing, and variation in per-sample TCR yields was attributed mainly to small differences in library volumes within the pool. In alopecia patients, the study followed how the peripheral blood TCR repertoire changed in vivo over primary and secondary sensitization to diphenylcyclopropenone (DPC), a hapten. Blood was sampled from patients pre-sensitization (week 0) and at 2, 6 and about 24 weeks after DPC sensitization. About 30 alopecia patients provided blood for TCR sequencing at one to four time points (pre-sensitization, 2, 6 and 24 weeks).

What the study reported, not specific to this receptor: A positive correlation was found between the number of PT1 expanded TCRs and patch test score, with significance reached at thresholds 8, 16 and 32 but not 4. After repeated subsampling, the strength of the expansion versus patch-test correlation and the threshold at which it became significant changed. Expanded TCRs formed significantly more large CDR3 similarity clusters than pre-sensitization or healthy control sets, consistent with antigen-driven responses. DPC sensitization did not change the number of TCRs with a frequency above 1 in 1000, and there was no evidence of changes in global repertoire structure. All patients had alopecia, a presumed autoimmune disease, so their immune response might differ from that of healthy individuals.

Including the terminal cysteine and phenylalanine, the CDR3 comprises 15 residues. The read is trimmed to its CDR3 DNA, 45 bases read in frame from base 1. The germline V gene sets CDR1 to SGHTA and CDR2 to FQGNSA. Trimming takes 6 bases off V and 6 bases off J; junction bases not matched to a gene: 9. The chain links TRBV7-2 with TRBJ2-3; 10 of the junction bases match TRBD2. This TCR derives from a young man with alopecia areata. Some clones in this sample may be carry-over from other donors' samples. The sequenced sample was whole blood, obtained in connection with sensitization to the hapten diphenylcyclopropenone (DPC). The nucleotide sequence is given as TGTGCCAGCAGGTCACTAGCGGGGACAGGCGATACGCAGTATTTT. Its translation reads: CASRSLAGTGDTQYF.